This TCR beta chain was recovered during a study of cytomegalovirus exposure and HLA in healthy donors. Researchers ran the PCR with 60 Vbeta and 13 Jbeta primers. Method: immunoSEQ multiplex PCR; TCRdb's copy keeps in-frame clones and lacks some. The data hold fewer than 40,000 clones, with 80% to 90% observed a single time. The V gene's germline CDR1 is MNHEY and CDR2 SVGAGI. Trimming took 8 bases from V and 4 from J, leaving 15 bases between them. The CDR3 covers 15 residues. The chain carries TRBV6-5 and TRBJ1-6; D remains unclear. The clonotype was recovered from a woman in her thirties or forties in good health and CMV-seropositive. Sequencing was performed on PBMCs. The CDR3 coding sequence is TGTGCCAGCTCCCTAGGATCTTTTTATAATTCACCCCTCCACTTT. Its translation: CASSLGSFYNSPLHF.